The 5 T cell receptor beta chains below all came from one sample that was sequenced in a study of blood T cells in healthy people across ages. A second roughly 6 to 12 cycle PCR used barcoded and J-beta primers. TCRdb passed the 5' RACE reads through MiXCR, listing each CDR3 protein once. The table lists hundreds of thousands of distinct CDR3 sequences, around 21% of them singletons. Sequences were obtained from blood. Receptors originate from a man between 65 and 85 years old in good health.

J is TRBJ2-7 and V is TRBV7-2; no firm D call. CDR1 is SGHTA and CDR2 is FQGNSA in the germline V gene. The V gene lost 1 base and the J gene lost 7 bases, with 17 bases spanning the gap. The CDR3 runs 15 residues. The CDR3 DNA is TGTGCCAGCAGCTTAGGTCCCGGACGCCCCGTGGAGCAGTACTTC. Translated: CASSLGPGRPVEQYF.

The chain links TRBV20-1 to TRBJ2-5, with 11 bases fitting TRBD1. The CDR3 is 15 amino acids. The germline gives CDR1 DFQATT, CDR2 SNEGSKA (reference sequence). V shed 6 bases and J 1 base; nucleotides not matched to a gene: 7. The CDR3 sequence: CSATGTGGSQETQYF. In DNA form, the CDR3 reads TGCAGTGCAACAGGGACAGGGGGATCCCAAGAGACCCAGTACTTC.

The chain employs TRBV20-1 and TRBJ2-5; weak D call: TRBD1 (5 bases). The germline gives CDR1 DFQATT, CDR2 SNEGSKA (reference sequence). This CDR3 has 13 amino acids. Trimming stripped 4 bases from V and 1 base from J, with 10 bases between. In nucleotides, the CDR3 is TGCAGTGCTACTACGACAGCCCAAGAGACCCAGTACTTC. Translating it yields CSATTTAQETQYF.

The sample holds a few counts of this clonotype. Compared with germline, one end of the junction differs, possibly owing to a read error. This chain uses TRBV20-1 with TRBJ2-5, with D maybe TRBD2 (5 bases). Gene TRBJ2-7 matches the end of the DNA better, so the J call may be wrong. The germline gives CDR1 DFQATT, CDR2 SNEGSKA (reference sequence). CDR3 size: 14 residues. This CDR3 is CGAPKVRESYEQYF. For the CDR3, the DNA is TGCGGTGCTCCTAAAGTTAGGGAGTCCTACGAGCAGTACTTC.

This clonotype was detected a few times. The rearrangement links TRBV7-3 to TRBJ2-3, with 8 positions matching TRBD2. The CDR3 length is 16 residues. V dropped 7 bases and J dropped 3; count of bases not matched to a gene: 12. Germline CDR1 reads SGHTA; CDR2 reads FQGTGA. CDR3: CASITGKRETTDTQYF. CDR3 nucleotides: TGTGCCAGCATCACAGGCAAGCGGGAGACGACAGATACGCAGTATTTT.